What follows are 12 T cell receptor beta chains derived from one specimen sequenced in a study of blood T cell repertoires in COVID-19. This table comes from immunoSEQ multiplex PCR, and its TCRdb copy is limited to in-frame clones, with some not included. The sample carries about 190,000 clones, around four fifths recorded once. Sequenced: peripheral blood. Receptors originate from a woman aged 70-85 years with active or convalescent COVID-19.

This rearrangement joins TRBV25-1 to TRBJ2-3, with D possibly being TRBD1 (5 bases). Germline loops: CDR1 MGHDK, CDR2 SYGVNS. CDR3 length: 14 amino acids. The V gene lost 0 bases and the J gene lost 5 bases, with 9 bases spanning the gap. DNA of the CDR3: TGTGCCAGCAGTGAATACAGGGCTGGAGATACGCAGTATTTT. Translation: CASSEYRAGDTQYF. The entire variable domain, with the rest obtained from reference TRBV25-1 and TRBJ2-3, is as follows: EADIYQTPRYLVIGTGKKITLECSQTMGHDKMYWYQQDPGMELHLIHYSYGVNSTEKGDLSSESTVSRIRTEHFPLTLESARPSHTSQYLCASSEYRAGDTQYFGPGTRLTVL.

The CDR3 region is CASSSDGDYGYTF. The CDR3 region has the DNA TGCGCCAGCAGCTCGGACGGGGACTATGGCTACACCTTC. The genes are TRBV5-1 and TRBJ1-2, with D unresolved. V shed 3 bases and J shed 3 bases, with 9 bases lying between them. Germline assignment: CDR1 SGHRS and CDR2 YFSETQ. This CDR3 has 13 amino acids.

This chain joins TRBV29-1 and TRBJ1-4, with D possibly TRBD1 on 6 matching bases. The CDR3 is 13 residues long. Germline V gene lookup returns CDR1 SQVTM and CDR2 ANQGSEA. With 4 bases removed from V and 4 bases from J, the gap between germline ends came to 10 bases. The CDR3, as DNA: TGCAGCGTTGGACAGGCCCTTAATGAAAAACTGTTTTTT. Encoded protein: CSVGQALNEKLFF.

This chain joins TRBV27 and TRBJ1-2, with D perhaps TRBD1 (6 bases). The germline V gene has CDR1 MNHEY and CDR2 SMNVEV (reference sequence). The V and J ends lost 8 bases and 5 bases respectively, with 24 bases between them. This CDR3 spans 16 amino acids. The CDR3 nucleotides are TGTGCCAGCTCGCAGACCCGGGACATAAAGGTGTATGGCTACACCTTC. It codes for CASSQTRDIKVYGYTF.

The V gene is TRBV27, the J gene TRBJ1-5, with unresolved D. The V end was cut by 2 bases, the J end by 5 bases, with 13 bases between. The V gene's germline CDR1 is MNHEY and CDR2 SMNVEV (reference sequence). The CDR3 contains 15 residues. This CDR3 is CASSLKPPPDQPQHF. Here the CDR3 DNA reads TGTGCCAGCAGTTTAAAACCCCCCCCGGATCAGCCCCAGCATTTT.

The chain uses TRBV6-5 and TRBJ2-7; 7 bases agree with TRBD1. The length of the CDR3 is 14 residues. The germline V gene has CDR1 MNHEY and CDR2 SVGAGI. The trim removed 2 bases at V and 5 bases at J, leaving 6 bases unmatched. DNA of the CDR3: TGTGCCAGCAGTTACGGCACAGGGGCTCACGAGCAGTACTTC. Translation: CASSYGTGAHEQYF.

V is TRBV11-3 and J is TRBJ2-3; D not certain. The CDR3 spans 12 residues. CDR1 and CDR2 from the germline V gene are SGHNT and YENEEA. V was clipped by 5 bases and J by 0 bases, with 3 bases between them. As DNA, the CDR3 is TGTGCCAGCAGCCGTAGCACAGATACGCAGTATTTT. It translates to CASSRSTDTQYF. Combining the CDR3 with reference TRBV11-3 and TRBJ2-3 gives the whole variable domain EAGVVQSPRYKIIEKKQPVAFWCNPISGHNTLYWYLQNLGQGPELLIRYENEEAVDDSQLPKDRFSAERLKGVDSTLKIQPAELGDSAVYLCASSRSTDTQYFGPGTRLTVL.

This clone was detected a few times. This chain links TRBV7-9 with TRBJ1-1; TRBD1 might be the D (5 bases). CDR1 and CDR2 (germline): SEHNR, FQNEAQ (reference sequence). Trimming pared 1 base from V and 5 bases from J, leaving 17 bases between. The CDR3 is made up of 16 amino acids. CDR3 in DNA: TGTGCCAGCAGCTTAGAATCCGCGGGACCCGTTACTGAAGCTTTCTTT. Translation gives CASSLESAGPVTEAFF.

This sequence joins TRBV4-1 and TRBJ2-1, with D uncertain. The germline V gene encodes CDR1 MGHRA and CDR2 YSYEKL. V was clipped by 0 bases and J by 0 bases, with 9 bases between them. The CDR3 has 16 amino acids. DNA for the CDR3: TGCGCCAGCAGCCAAGAGGCTCCCAGCTCCTACAATGAGCAGTTCTTC. Protein sequence: CASSQEAPSSYNEQFF.

The genes are TRBV18 and TRBJ1-5, with 8 bases matching TRBD1. Germline CDR1 is KGHSH and CDR2 is LQKENI. J was trimmed by 2 bases and V by 4 bases; bases with no gene match: 4. CDR3 length equals 15 residues. CDR3 region: CASSRATGGNQPQHF. Written as DNA, the CDR3 is TGTGCCAGCTCACGGGCGACAGGGGGCAATCAGCCCCAGCATTTT.

The rearrangement links TRBV10-2 to TRBJ1-3; D ambiguous. The germline V and J ends were trimmed by 0 bases and 0 bases, with 12 bases remaining between them. Germline CDR1 WSHSY, CDR2 SAAADI. This CDR3 region has 17 residues. CDR3 bases: TGCGCCAGCAGTGAGTCGATTAGGAGCAGCTCTGGAAACACCATATATTTT. Translated: CASSESIRSSSGNTIYF.

The genes are TRBV10-2 and TRBJ1-1; 8 nucleotides match TRBD1. The CDR3 runs 15 residues. Germline V gene sequence: CDR1 WSHSY, CDR2 SAAADI. Unmatched junction bases numbered 5, after V lost 4 bases and J lost 1 base. The CDR3 DNA follows: TGCGCCAGCAGTGGCGACAGGGGCCGGAACACTGAAGCTTTCTTT. Amino acids: CASSGDRGRNTEAFF.